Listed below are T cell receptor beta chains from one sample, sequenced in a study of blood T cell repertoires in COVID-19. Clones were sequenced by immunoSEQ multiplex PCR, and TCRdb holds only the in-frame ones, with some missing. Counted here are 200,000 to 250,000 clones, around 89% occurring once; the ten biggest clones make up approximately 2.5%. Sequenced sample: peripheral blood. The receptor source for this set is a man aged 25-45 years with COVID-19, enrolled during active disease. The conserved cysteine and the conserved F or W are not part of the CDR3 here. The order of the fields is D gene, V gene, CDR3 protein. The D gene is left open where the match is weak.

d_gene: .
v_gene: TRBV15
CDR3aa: ATSRREGYGYT

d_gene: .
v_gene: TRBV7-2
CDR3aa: ASSSTEDRWRAF

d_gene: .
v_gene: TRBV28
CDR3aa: ASSSTDTQGSNQPQH

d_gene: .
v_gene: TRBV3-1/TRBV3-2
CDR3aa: ASSQKGGAEAF

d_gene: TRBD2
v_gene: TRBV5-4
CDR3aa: ASSCPGTNLRDEQF

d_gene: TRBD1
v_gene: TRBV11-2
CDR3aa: ASSRRQGINEKLF

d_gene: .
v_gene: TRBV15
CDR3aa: ATSRDDRPLNQPQH

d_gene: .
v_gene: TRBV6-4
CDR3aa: ASSDQGLASSTDTQY

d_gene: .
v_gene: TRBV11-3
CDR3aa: ASSLAEQSYEQY

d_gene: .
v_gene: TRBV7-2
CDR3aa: ASSPGQGRPTREHTEAF

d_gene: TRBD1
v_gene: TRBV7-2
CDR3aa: ASSQRQGAVDYGYT

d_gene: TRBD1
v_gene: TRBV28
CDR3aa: ASSLGQDEKLF

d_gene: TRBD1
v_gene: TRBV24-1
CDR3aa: ATSARQGLTGELF

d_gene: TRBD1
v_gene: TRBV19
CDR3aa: ASSIRVGTAYNEQF

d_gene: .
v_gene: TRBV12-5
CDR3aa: ASGSSDTGELF

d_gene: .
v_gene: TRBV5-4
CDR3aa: ASSLGESGNQPQH

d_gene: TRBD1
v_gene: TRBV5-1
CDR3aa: ASSLGPGGSNEQY

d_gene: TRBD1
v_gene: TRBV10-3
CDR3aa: AIRATGVTEAF

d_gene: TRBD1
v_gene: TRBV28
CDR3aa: ASRTGGYGYT

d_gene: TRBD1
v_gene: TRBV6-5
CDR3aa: AATRGPYEQY

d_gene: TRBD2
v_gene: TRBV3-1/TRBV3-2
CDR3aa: ASSPTSVPDTQY

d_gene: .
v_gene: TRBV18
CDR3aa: ASSPLRTVNTGELF